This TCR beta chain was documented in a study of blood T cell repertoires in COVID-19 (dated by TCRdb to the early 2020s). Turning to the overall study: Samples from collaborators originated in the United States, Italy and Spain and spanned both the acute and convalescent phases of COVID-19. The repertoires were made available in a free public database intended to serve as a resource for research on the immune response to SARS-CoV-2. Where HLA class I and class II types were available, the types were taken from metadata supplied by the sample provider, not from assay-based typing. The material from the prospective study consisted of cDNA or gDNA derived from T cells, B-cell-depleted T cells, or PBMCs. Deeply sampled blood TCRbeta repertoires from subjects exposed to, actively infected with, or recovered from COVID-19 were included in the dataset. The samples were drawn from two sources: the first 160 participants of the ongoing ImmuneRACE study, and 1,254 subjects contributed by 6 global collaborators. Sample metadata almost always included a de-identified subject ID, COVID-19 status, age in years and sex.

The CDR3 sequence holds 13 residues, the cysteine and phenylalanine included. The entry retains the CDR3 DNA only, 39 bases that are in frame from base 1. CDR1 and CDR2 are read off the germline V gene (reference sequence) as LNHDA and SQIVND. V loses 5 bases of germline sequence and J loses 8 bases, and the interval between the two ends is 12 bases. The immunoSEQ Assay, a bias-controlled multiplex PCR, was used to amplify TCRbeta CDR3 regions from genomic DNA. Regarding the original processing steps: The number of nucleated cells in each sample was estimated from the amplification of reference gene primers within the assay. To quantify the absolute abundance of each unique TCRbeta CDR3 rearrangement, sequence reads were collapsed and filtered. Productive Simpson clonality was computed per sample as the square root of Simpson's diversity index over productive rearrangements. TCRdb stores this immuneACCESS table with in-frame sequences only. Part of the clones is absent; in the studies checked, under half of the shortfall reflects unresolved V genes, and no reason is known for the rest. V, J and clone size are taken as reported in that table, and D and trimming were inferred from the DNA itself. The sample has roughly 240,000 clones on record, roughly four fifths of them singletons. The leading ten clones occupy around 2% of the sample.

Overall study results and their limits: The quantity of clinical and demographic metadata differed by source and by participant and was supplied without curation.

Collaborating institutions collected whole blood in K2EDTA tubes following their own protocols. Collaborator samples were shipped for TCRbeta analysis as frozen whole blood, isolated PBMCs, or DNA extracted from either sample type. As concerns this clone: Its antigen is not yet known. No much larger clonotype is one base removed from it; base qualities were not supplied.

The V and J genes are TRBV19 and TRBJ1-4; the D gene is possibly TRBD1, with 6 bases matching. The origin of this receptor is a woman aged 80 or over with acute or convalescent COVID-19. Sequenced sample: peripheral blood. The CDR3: CASSHHRAEKLFF. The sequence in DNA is TGTGCCAGTAGTCATCACAGGGCCGAAAAACTGTTTTTT. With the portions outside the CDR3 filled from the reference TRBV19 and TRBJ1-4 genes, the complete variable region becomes DGGITQSPKYLFRKEGQNVTLSCEQNLNHDAMYWYRQDPGQGLRLIYYSQIVNDFQKGDIAEGYSVSREKKESFPLTVTSAQKNPTAFYLCASSHHRAEKLFFGSGTQLSVL.